In this sample, the clone carrying this TCR beta chain turned up many times. The antigen remains undetermined. Germline values: CDR1 SGHTA, CDR2 FQGNSA. With 5 bases removed from V and 4 bases from J, the gap between germline ends came to 11 bases. The CDR3 is 13 amino acids. The source of the sample is a study of prognosis after radiotherapy for stage I lung cancer. Genomic DNA was the source, and TCR beta CDR3 was amplified from it by two-round multiplex PCR. Amplification in first-round PCR relied on primers specific to each TRBV and TRBJ gene. Universal primers went into the second round of PCR. TCRdb recomputed calls from the multiplex PCR reads with MiXCR, one row per CDR3 protein. The data hold around 30,000 distinct CDR3 sequences, with approximately 35% observed a single time. Study-wide points: Differing TRBV and TRBJ gene usage was reportedly seen between patients with and without metastases.

The sample consisted of PBMCs, taken before or after stereotactic body radiation therapy (not recorded which). V is TRBV7-2 and J is TRBJ1-2; no clear D. This clonotype originated in a donor older than 45 with non-small cell lung cancer. The CDR3 DNA reads TGTGCCAGCAGCATGACCCCCGGCTATGGCTACACCTTC. Protein sequence: CASSMTPGYGYTF.